The clone carrying this TCR beta chain was seen only a few times. Its target is not known. A sample-barcoded 5' primer and a J-beta primer mix were used in a second PCR of roughly 7 to 11 cycles. All samples gave at least 3 million CDR3-containing paired-end reads. TCRdb reprocessed the 5' RACE reads with MiXCR, giving one entry per CDR3 protein. Of around 1,500,000 distinct CDR3 sequences in the sample, 25% to 30% were seen once. This entry is derived from a study of blood T cells in healthy people across ages. Study-level points and caveats: It was the long-lived donors that had more naive CD4+ cells and higher diversity than aged donors.

This CDR3 is 15 amino acids long. Unmatched junction bases numbered 13, after V lost 4 bases and J lost 8 bases. In germline, CDR1 is MGHRA, CDR2 YSYEKL. Sequenced: blood. The receptor comes from a woman younger than 45 in good health. The rearrangement uses TRBV4-1 and TRBJ1-2; TRBD1 agrees at 7 bases. This chain's CDR3 is CASSLNPRGGGGYTF. CDR3 coding DNA: TGCGCCAGCAGCCTGAACCCCCGAGGGGGCGGAGGCTACACCTTC.